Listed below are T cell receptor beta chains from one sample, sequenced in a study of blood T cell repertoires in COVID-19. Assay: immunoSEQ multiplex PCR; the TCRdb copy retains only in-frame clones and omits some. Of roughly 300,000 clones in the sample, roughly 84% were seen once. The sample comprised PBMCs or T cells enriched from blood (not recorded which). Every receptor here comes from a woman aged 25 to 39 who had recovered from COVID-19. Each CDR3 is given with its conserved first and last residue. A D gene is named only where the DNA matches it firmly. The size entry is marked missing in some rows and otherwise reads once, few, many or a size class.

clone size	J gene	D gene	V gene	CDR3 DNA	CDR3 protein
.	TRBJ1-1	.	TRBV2	TGTGCCAGCATGGGGGCAGGAGGTACTGAAGCTTTCTTT	CASMGAGGTEAFF
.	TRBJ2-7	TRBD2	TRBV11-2	TGTGCCAGCAGCCGTACGGGACTAGTGGGTGCCAAGCAGTACTTC	CASSRTGLVGAKQYF
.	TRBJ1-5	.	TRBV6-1	TGTGCCAGCAGTGAAGCGCCAGCGACGGCAGGGCTGAGTCAGCCCCAGCATTTT	CASSEAPATAGLSQPQHF
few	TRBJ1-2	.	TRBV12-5	TGTGCTAGTGGTTTCTCCGAGGGTGTCGGAGGCTACACCTTC	CASGFSEGVGGYTF
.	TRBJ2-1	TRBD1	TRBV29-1	TGCAGCGTCCTCGGACAGGGGACGTACAATGAGCAGTTCTTC	CSVLGQGTYNEQFF
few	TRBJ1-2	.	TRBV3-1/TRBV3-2	TGTGCCAGCACCCCGACAGCCGTTTCATGGGGCTACACCTTC	CASTPTAVSWGYTF
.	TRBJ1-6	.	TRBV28	TGTGCCAGCAGTGAAACGGGAGGTTCACCCCTCCACTTT	CASSETGGSPLHF
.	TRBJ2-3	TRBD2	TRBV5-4	TGTGCCAGCAGCCCTACTAGCGGCGCCTACACGCAGTATTTT	CASSPTSGAYTQYF
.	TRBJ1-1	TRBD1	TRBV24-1	TGTGCCACCAGCGACTCCGGGACAGGGGTATTTGGGAGTGCTGAAGCTTTCTTT	CATSDSGTGVFGSAEAFF
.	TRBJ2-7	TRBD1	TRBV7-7	TGTGCCAGCAGATACGTCGCCGCAGACAGGGGGTACGAGCAGTACTTC	CASRYVAADRGYEQYF
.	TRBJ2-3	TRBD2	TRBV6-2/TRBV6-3	TGTGCCAGCAGTTACGAGCGGGGGGTCTTCACAGATACGCAGTATTTT	CASSYERGVFTDTQYF
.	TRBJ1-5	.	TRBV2	TGTGCCAGCAGTGAATACAGAGACAATCAGCCCCAGCATTTT	CASSEYRDNQPQHF
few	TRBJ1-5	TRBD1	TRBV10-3	TGTGCCTTAAAAGGCCGGGACAGGGAGGTGGGGATTGGCAATCAGCCCCAGCATTTT	CALKGRDREVGIGNQPQHF
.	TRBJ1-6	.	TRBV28	TGTGCCAGCAGTTCACGACAGATTATCCCCCCACCCCTCCACTTT	CASSSRQIIPPPLHF